The source of this TCR beta chain is a study of Ad26.COV2.S vaccination and SARS-CoV-2 variants. General observations from the study: Marked by substantial breadth, spike-specific CD8+ and CD4+ T cell responses were reportedly seen after vaccination. Recipients of vaccine and of placebo showed similar breadth of their non-spike TCR repertoires.

Trimming took off 11 bases at V and 0 bases at J, with 14 bases between the two ends. Germline V gene data show CDR1 as ENHRY and CDR2 as SYGVKD. The CDR3 runs 13 residues. The repertoire was sequenced with immunoSEQ multiplex PCR; TCRdb's copy has only in-frame clones and lacks some. The sample gives about 350,000 clones, about nine tenths of which show up once; approximately 5.9% is in the top ten. Treatment noted: 15 to 20 received Ad26.COV2.S at low or high dose, single or two shots; several received placebo; per-sample allocation not given. The study sampled participants on day 63 after the first vaccine or placebo injection. With regard to this clone: Antigen unknown.

The specimen was peripheral blood, collected in a trial of Ad26.COV2.S vaccine versus placebo. The chain has TRBV10-3 and TRBJ2-7, with D possibly called TRBD1 or TRBD2 (5 bases each). This TCR was recovered from a person between 18 and 65 years old who received the Ad26.COV2.S COVID-19 vaccine or a placebo. CDR3 sequence (DNA): TGTGCCGTGCTGGGGGACGTCTCCTACGAGCAGTACTTC. Translated: CAVLGDVSYEQYF.